Sequencing of this T cell receptor beta chain was carried out in a study of T cells in Graves' hyperthyroidism and ophthalmopathy. Notes on the study in general: Clonotypes that were expanded in thyroid above 0.001 mostly appeared in blood too.

The length of the CDR3 is 17 residues. The germline CDR1 and CDR2 sequences are LGHNA and YNFKEQ. J was trimmed by 1 base and V by 0 bases; bases with no gene match: 4. TCR beta CDR3 sequences were amplified from RNA transcripts. The HTBI primer set served for first-round RT-PCR of the TCR CDR3. One entry per CDR3 protein, called by TCRdb with MiXCR from the multiplex PCR reads. This sample carries fewer than 650,000 distinct CDR3 sequences, 14% of them seen once, and the ten largest clones take 5.8%. The study enrolled patients aged 18 to 65 with newly diagnosed hyperthyroidism of under 2 months' duration. Each diagnosis drew on symptoms, thyroxine, TRAb, thyroid ultrasound and orbital computed tomography findings. As regards this clonotype: The antigen is undetermined.

The material sequenced was blood. The chain joins TRBV4-2 to TRBJ2-2; TRBD2 matches 8 bases. The sequence derives from a woman aged 30 to 39 with Graves' hyperthyroidism that later progressed to Graves' ophthalmopathy. The CDR3 coding sequence is TGTGCCAGCAGCCAAGAAGGCCGGGGGGGGAACACCGGGGAGCTGTTTTTT. Protein product: CASSQEGRGGNTGELFF.